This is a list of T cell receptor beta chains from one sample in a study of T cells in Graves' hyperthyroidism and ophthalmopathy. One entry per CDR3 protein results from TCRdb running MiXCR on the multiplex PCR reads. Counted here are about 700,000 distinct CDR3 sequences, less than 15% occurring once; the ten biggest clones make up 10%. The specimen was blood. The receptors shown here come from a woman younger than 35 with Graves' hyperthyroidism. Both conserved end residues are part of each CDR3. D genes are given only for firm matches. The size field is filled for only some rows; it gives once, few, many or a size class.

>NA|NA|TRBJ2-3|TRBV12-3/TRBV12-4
TGTGCCAGCAGTTTATTAGCTGAAGATACGCAGTATTTT
CASSLLAEDTQYF
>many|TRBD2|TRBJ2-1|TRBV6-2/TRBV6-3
TGTGCCAGCAGTTACTCTAGCGGGAGGGCCGATGACAATGAGCAGTTCTTC
CASSYSSGRADDNEQFF
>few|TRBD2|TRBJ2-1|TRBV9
TGTGCCAGCAGCGTACATACTAGCGGGTACAATGAGCAGTTCTTC
CASSVHTSGYNEQFF
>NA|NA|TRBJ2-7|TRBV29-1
TGCAGCGTTGGGCGCAGGGGAGGCGAGCAGTACTTC
CSVGRRGGEQYF
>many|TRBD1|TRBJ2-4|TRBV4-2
TGTGCCAGCAGCTTTCAGGACAGGGAGGAAAACATTCAGTACTTC
CASSFQDREENIQYF
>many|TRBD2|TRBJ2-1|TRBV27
TGTGCCAGCAGTCCCATTCTAGCGGGAGGCGGGAATGAGCAGTTCTTC
CASSPILAGGGNEQFF
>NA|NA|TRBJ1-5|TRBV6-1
TGTGCCAGCAGAGGGGATGTTACGGAGCCCCAGCATTTT
CASRGDVTEPQHF
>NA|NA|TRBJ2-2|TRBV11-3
TGTGCCAGCAGTACCCCTTCCGGCCTTGCGAACACCGGGGAGCTGTTTTTT
CASSTPSGLANTGELFF
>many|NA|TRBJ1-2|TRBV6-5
TGTGCCAGCAGTTACTCGACGGGGGGAGGGGGCTACACCTTC
CASSYSTGGGGYTF
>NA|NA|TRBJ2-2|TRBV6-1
TGTGCCAGCAGCGAATATAACACCGGGGAGCTGTTTTTT
CASSEYNTGELFF
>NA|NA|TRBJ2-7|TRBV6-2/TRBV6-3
TGTGCCAGCAGTTACTCGCAGCGGTCGGGCTCCTACGAGCAGTACTTC
CASSYSQRSGSYEQYF